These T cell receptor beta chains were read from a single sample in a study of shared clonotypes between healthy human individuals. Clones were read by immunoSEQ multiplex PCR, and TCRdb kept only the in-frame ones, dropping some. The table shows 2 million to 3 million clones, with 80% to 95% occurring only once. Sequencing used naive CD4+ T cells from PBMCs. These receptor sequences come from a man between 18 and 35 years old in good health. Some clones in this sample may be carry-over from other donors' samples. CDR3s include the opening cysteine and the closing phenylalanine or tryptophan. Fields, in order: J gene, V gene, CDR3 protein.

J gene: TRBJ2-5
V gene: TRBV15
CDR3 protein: CATSTQETQYF

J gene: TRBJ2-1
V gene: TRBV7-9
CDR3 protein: CASSLTSWAYNEQFF

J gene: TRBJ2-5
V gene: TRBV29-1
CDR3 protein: CTVIGGPETQYF

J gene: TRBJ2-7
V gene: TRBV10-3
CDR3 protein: CAISESNNLGYNQQYF

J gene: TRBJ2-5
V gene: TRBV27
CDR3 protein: CASSSQVSGETQYF

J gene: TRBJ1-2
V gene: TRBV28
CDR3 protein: CATVRGLNYGYTF

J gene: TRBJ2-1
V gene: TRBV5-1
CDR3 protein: CASSLPRAPDEQFF

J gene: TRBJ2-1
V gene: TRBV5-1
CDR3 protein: CASSSSLKTGDSYNEQFF

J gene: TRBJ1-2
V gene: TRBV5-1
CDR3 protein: CASSLAMETNYGYTF

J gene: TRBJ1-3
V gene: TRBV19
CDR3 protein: CASSFQRNLGNTIYF

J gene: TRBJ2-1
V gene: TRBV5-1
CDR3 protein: CASSFQGGSYNEQFF

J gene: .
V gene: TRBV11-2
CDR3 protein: CASSLVPGGSYEQYF

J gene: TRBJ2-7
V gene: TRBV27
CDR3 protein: CASSNFYEQYF

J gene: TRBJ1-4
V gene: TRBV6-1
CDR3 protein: CASISGGGEKLFF

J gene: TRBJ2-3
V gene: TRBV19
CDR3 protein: CASSERGFRTDTQYF

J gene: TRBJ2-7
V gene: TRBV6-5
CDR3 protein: CASSFSRAYEQYF

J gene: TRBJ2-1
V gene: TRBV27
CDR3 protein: CASSLNRGSVSYNEQFF

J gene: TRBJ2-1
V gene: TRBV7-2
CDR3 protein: CASSFQGREQFF

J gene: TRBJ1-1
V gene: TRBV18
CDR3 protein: CASSPRTGVFEAFF

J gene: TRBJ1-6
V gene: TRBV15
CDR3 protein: CATSRDPGASPLHF

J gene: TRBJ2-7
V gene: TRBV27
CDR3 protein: CASSSGSLAPYEQYF

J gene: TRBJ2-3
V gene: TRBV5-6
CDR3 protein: CASSLGAASGTDTQYF

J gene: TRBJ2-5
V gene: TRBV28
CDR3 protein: CASTLRQGNQETQYF

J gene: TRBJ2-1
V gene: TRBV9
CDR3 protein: CASSPRVSYNEQFF

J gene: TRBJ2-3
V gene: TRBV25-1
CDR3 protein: CASKSSHTTDTQYF

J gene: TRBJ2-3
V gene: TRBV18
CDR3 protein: CASSLQGFGQDTQYF

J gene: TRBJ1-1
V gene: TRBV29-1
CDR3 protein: CSVETRGTEAFF

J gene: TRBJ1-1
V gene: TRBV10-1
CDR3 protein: CASRVPSGTGGCTEAFF

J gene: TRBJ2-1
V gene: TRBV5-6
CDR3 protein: CASSLFLVRNEQFF

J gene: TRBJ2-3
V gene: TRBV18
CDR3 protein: CASSERELTDTQYF

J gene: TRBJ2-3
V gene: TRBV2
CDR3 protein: CASSGDTDTQYF

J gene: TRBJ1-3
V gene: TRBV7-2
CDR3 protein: CATGRDNSGNTIYF

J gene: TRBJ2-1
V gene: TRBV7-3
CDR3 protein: CASSLLPGAYNEQFF

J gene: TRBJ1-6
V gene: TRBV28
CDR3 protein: CASSPQGDNSPLHF

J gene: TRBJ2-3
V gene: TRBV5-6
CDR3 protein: CASDSWGTSGRDTQYF

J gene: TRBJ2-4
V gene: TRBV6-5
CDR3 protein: CASSYSYRIAKNIQYF

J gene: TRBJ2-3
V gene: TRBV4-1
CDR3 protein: CASSQVGQLARNTQYF

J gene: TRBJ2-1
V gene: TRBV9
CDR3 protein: CASSALGLAGRNEQFF

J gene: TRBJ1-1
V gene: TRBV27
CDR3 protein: CASSPRQINTEAFF

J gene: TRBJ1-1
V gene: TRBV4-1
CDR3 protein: CASSRTPGTGDVAFF

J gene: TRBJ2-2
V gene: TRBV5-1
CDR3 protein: CASSLAGDANTGELFF

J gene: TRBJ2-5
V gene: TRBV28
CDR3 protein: CASSSPGQTQETQYF

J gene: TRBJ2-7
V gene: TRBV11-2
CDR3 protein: CASSSSAGTGSVYEQYF

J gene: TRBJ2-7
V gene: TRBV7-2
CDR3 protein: CASRTGTGDSYEQYF

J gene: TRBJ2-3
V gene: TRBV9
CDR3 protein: CASSVVAISTDTQYF

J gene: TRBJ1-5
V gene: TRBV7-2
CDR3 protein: CASSRSPGHQPQHF

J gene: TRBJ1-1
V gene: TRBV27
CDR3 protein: CASSLSMFGGMGNTEAFF

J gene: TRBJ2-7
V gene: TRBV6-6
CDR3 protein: CASSYRDTPSYEQYF

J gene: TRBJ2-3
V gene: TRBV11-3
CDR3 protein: CASSFGGSTDTQYF

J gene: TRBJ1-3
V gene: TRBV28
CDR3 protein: CASSPSDLRGRGDTIYF

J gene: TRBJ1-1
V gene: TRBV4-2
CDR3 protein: CASSIEPHGQAGEAFF

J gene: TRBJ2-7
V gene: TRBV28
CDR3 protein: CASSLRGENSYF

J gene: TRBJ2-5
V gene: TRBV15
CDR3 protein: CATSRDLLSGREVQETQYF

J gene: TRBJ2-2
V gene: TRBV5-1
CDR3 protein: CASSLYTGSNTGELFF

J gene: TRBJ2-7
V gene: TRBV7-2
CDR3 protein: CASSPIAGGSYEQYF

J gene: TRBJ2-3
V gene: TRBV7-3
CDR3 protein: CASSLKGGLGTDTQYF

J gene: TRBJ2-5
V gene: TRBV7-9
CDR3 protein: CASRPVRGWDF

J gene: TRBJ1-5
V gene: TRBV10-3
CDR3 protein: CAISGTGRHQPQHF

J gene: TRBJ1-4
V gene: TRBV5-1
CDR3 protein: CASSAATQAATNEKLFF